In its sample, the clone carrying this T cell receptor beta chain was seen many times. Its specificity is not known. The CDR3 extends over 13 amino acids. V lost 4 bases to trimming and J lost 7 bases, with 11 bases between them. CDR1 and CDR2 from the germline V gene are SEHNR and FQNEAQ (reference sequence). Preparing the TCRbeta library involved the use of unique molecular identifiers. Using its own MiXCR run on the PCR reads, TCRdb lists one record per CDR3 protein. The sample shows some 840,000 distinct CDR3 sequences, approximately 15% of them seen only once. This entry belongs to a study of T-cell reconstitution after alpha-beta-depleted transplantation in children. Study outcomes and limitations: By about two months after transplant, alpha-beta T cells reportedly arose from several hundred graft clones that had expanded. T-cell numbers and diversity one year post-transplant derived largely from freshly generated T cells. There were some patients whose high TCRbeta diversity at day 60 came from surviving recipient T cells and thymic progenitors.

The chain couples TRBV7-9 to TRBJ2-1; D not resolved. The TCR sequence derives from a male patient younger than 18 who had a stem cell transplant for acute lymphoblastic leukemia, so the T cells may come from the graft donor. The input for sequencing was PBMCs, mostly from graft donor cells, taken 360 days after TCRalphabeta/CD19-depleted stem cell transplant. The CDR3 spells CASSYTDSNEQFF. The DNA of the CDR3 is TGTGCCAGCAGCTATACAGATTCGAATGAGCAGTTCTTC.